One sample yielded the 20 T cell receptor beta chains listed below, sequenced in a study of cytomegalovirus exposure and HLA in healthy donors (dated by TCRdb to 2015 to 2018). Library construction relied on the immunoSEQ multiplex PCR assay. A mixture of 60 forward primers for TCR Vbeta segments and 13 reverse primers for TCR Jbeta segments was used in the multiplex PCR. TCRdb mirrors the immuneACCESS table, restricted to in-frame sequences. Some clones are absent from its copies; in checked studies, under half trace to an unresolved V gene, and the reason for the others is unknown. The sample contains about 120,000 clones, 65% to 80% of them found a single time. Of the sample, about 10% falls within the top ten clones. Sequencing was carried out using PBMCs. All receptors come from a man aged 35 to 55 in good health and CMV-seropositive.

V gene TRBV5-5 combines with J gene TRBJ1-4, with 9 bases identical to TRBD1. CDR1 SGHKS and CDR2 YYEKEE come from the germline V gene (reference sequence). V shed 4 bases, J shed 11 bases, and the junction held 9 bases outside the gene matches. This CDR3 spans 14 amino acids. The CDR3 nucleotides are TGTGCCAGCAGCCCCGGGACAGGGCAAGGTAAACTGTTTTTT. Its protein is CASSPGTGQGKLFF.

This chain connects TRBV14 to TRBJ1-1; D not certain. V shed 6 bases and J shed 2 bases, with 10 bases lying between them. This CDR3 spans 13 amino acids. Germline V lookup: CDR1 SGHDN, CDR2 FVKESK. The CDR3 DNA reads TGTGCCAGCAGAAGTGGGAGAAACACTGAAGCTTTCTTT. Amino acid sequence: CASRSGRNTEAFF.

The chain uses TRBV10-3 and TRBJ2-3, with 10 bases aligning to TRBD1. The germline V gene encodes CDR1 ENHRY and CDR2 SYGVKD. V shed 4 bases, J shed 6 bases, and the junction held 7 bases outside the gene matches. This CDR3 region has 15 residues. CDR3 amino acids: CAISARGQGGDTQYF. The CDR3 bases are TGTGCCATCAGTGCCCGAGGACAGGGGGGGGATACGCAGTATTTT.

The gene calls are TRBV20-1 and TRBJ1-1; TRBD1 matches 7 bases. From germline, CDR1 is DFQATT and CDR2 SNEGSKA (reference sequence). CDR3 size: 9 residues. CDR3 loop: CRDDRAAFF. The CDR3 region has the DNA TGCAGAGATGACAGGGCGGCTTTCTTT.

This chain uses TRBV9 with TRBJ1-6, with 9 bases fitting TRBD1. The CDR3 runs 15 residues. CDR1 and CDR2 (germline): SGDLS, YYNGEE. V lost 0 bases and J lost 10; bases outside the gene matches: 5. Here the CDR3 reads CASSVEQGAPSPLHF. The CDR3 DNA sequence: TGTGCCAGCAGCGTAGAACAGGGGGCCCCCTCACCCCTCCACTTT.

The V call is TRBV5-1, the J call TRBJ2-5, with TRBD2 matching 10 bases. Looked up from germline, CDR1 is SGHRS and CDR2 is YFSETQ. V was pared by 0 bases and J by 1 base, with 3 bases of the junction left unmatched. The CDR3 covers 16 residues. The CDR3 reads CASSLALAGPQETQYF. CDR3 bases: TGCGCCAGCAGCTTGGCACTAGCGGGACCCCAAGAGACCCAGTACTTC.

The chain joins TRBV7-2 to TRBJ2-7; TRBD2 aligns across 11 bases. Looked up from germline, CDR1 is SGHTA and CDR2 is FQGNSA. The CDR3 length is 15 residues. V gave up 2 bases and J gave up 5 bases; unmatched junction bases: 5. The CDR3 nucleotides read TGTGCCAGCAGCTTACTAGCGGGGGGTTATCACGAGCAGTACTTC. Protein: CASSLLAGGYHEQYF.

By proportion, this clone is medium-sized (0.01 to 0.1%). This rearrangement joins TRBV4-1 to TRBJ1-5, with 7 bases aligning to TRBD1. Germline-derived CDR1 and CDR2 are MGHRA and YSYEKL. The CDR3 is 14 amino acids. V lost 4 bases and J lost 5; bases outside the gene matches: 5. The CDR3 sequence: CASSLRTGHQPQHF. The CDR3 DNA sequence: TGCGCCAGCAGCCTAAGGACAGGCCATCAGCCCCAGCATTTT.

The chain has TRBV21-1 and TRBJ2-2; TRBD1 is taken as the D call from the table, unchecked against the DNA. TRBV21-1 is shown as a pseudogene. This CDR3 comprises 15 residues. This CDR3 is CASSNPRERNGELFF. CDR3 in DNA: TGTGCCAGCAGCAATCCCAGGGAAAGGAACGGGGAGCTGTTTTTT.

This clone occurred once. This chain connects TRBV7-2 to TRBJ2-5; 7 nucleotides align to TRBD2. From germline, CDR1 is SGHTA and CDR2 FQGNSA. The CDR3 spans 17 residues. V gave up 6 bases and J gave up 4 bases; unmatched junction bases: 17. The CDR3 DNA reads as TGTGCCAGCAGTAGGGGAACCGGGGGGAAAGGGATAGAGACCCAGTACTTC. The encoded protein is CASSRGTGGKGIETQYF.

The chain links TRBV7-3 to TRBJ2-1, with D possibly matching TRBD1 (7 bases). CDR3 size: 13 residues. Germline V gene sequence: CDR1 SGHTA, CDR2 FQGTGA. The germline V and J ends were trimmed by 5 bases and 7 bases, with 12 bases remaining between them. CDR3 residues: CASSDAGGNEQFF. The CDR3 nucleotides read TGTGCCAGCAGCGATGCAGGGGGGAATGAGCAGTTCTTC.

The CDR3 nucleotides read TGTGCCAGCAGCTGGACAGGGGGCCTGGGCACTGAAGCTTTCTTT. As protein: CASSWTGGLGTEAFF. This chain connects TRBV7-2 to TRBJ1-1; TRBD1 aligns across 11 bases. The CDR3 extends over 15 amino acids. Germline lookup yields CDR1 SGHTA and CDR2 FQGNSA. Unmatched junction bases numbered 5, after V lost 4 bases and J lost 4 bases. The full variable domain, in which reference TRBV7-2 and TRBJ1-1 provide the parts outside the CDR3, is GAGVSQSPSNKVTEKGKDVELRCDPISGHTALYWYRQSLGQGLEFLIYFQGNSAPDKSGLPSDRFSAERTGGSVSTLTIQRTQQEDSAVYLCASSWTGGLGTEAFFGQGTRLTVV.

J is TRBJ1-2 and V is TRBV4-2; weak D call: TRBD1 (6 bases). Germline CDR1 is LGHNA and CDR2 is YNFKEQ. The CDR3 runs 15 residues. V was cut by 1 base and J by 4 bases, with 13 bases left in between. Written as DNA, the CDR3 is TGTGCCAGCAGCCAAGGAAACAGGGTTGGCTATGGCTACACCTTC. Amino acid sequence: CASSQGNRVGYGYTF.

The gene calls are TRBV25-1 and TRBJ1-2, with TRBD1 matching over 9 bases. CDR1 and CDR2 from the germline V gene are MGHDK and SYGVNS. V shed 10 bases and J 4 bases; nucleotides not matched to a gene: 10. The CDR3 has 14 amino acids. This CDR3 is CATTASGQGYGYTF. CDR3 bases: TGTGCCACTACGGCCTCGGGACAGGGCTATGGCTACACCTTC.

A note on this clone: Sequence at one end of the junction differs from germline and may be a read error. The CDR3 sequence: CASSPLRGGELFF. In nucleotides, the CDR3 is TGTGCTAGCAGTCCACTACGCGGCGGGGAGCTGTTTTTT. This chain links TRBV7-7 with TRBJ2-2, with D uncertain. The CDR3 covers 13 residues. Germline V gene sequence: CDR1 SSHAT, CDR2 FNYEAQ (reference sequence).

The table lists this clone with a few counts. The V call is TRBV7-9, the J call TRBJ1-6; TRBD1 might be the D (5 bases). Germline loops: CDR1 SEHNR, CDR2 FQNEAQ (reference sequence). This CDR3 has 14 residues. V was shortened by 3 bases and J by 6 bases, with 9 bases between the two germline ends. CDR3 region: CASSLGGANSPLHF. The CDR3 DNA is TGTGCCAGCAGCTTGGGCGGGGCTAATTCACCCCTCCACTTT.

The rearrangement uses TRBV2 and TRBJ2-7, with a tentative D call TRBD1 (7 bases). This CDR3 contains 14 residues. With 5 bases removed from V and 3 bases from J, the gap between germline ends came to 14 bases. Looked up from germline, CDR1 is SNHLY and CDR2 is FYNNEI. The CDR3 here is CASSYMQGGYEQYF. The CDR3 DNA is TGTGCCAGCAGTTATATGCAGGGGGGCTACGAGCAGTACTTC.

V and J are TRBV28 and TRBJ1-2; 12 nucleotides match TRBD1. CDR1 is MDHEN and CDR2 is SYDVKM in the germline V gene. The CDR3 runs to 15 residues. Losses at the gene ends were 9 bases for V and 2 bases for J; bases not matched to a gene: 7. The CDR3 loop is CASTGQGAVNYGYTF. CDR3 nucleotide sequence: TGTGCCAGTACGGGACAGGGGGCTGTCAACTATGGCTACACCTTC.

This chain uses TRBV6-4 with TRBJ2-3, with D possibly TRBD2 on 7 matching bases. Germline CDR1 MRHNA, CDR2 SNTAGT. The CDR3 runs 14 residues. Deletions cut 2 bases from V and 2 bases from J, with 8 bases between. DNA of the CDR3: TGTGCCAGCAGTGACGGGGGGGCCACAGATACGCAGTATTTT. This gives the protein CASSDGGATDTQYF.

The sample holds one count of this clone. The rearrangement joins TRBV27 to TRBJ2-6; TRBD1 might be the D (5 bases). Germline V gene sequence: CDR1 MNHEY, CDR2 SMNVEV (reference sequence). The CDR3 contains 15 residues. Trimming pared 8 bases from V and 4 bases from J, leaving 15 bases between. The CDR3, as DNA: TGTGCCAGCGGTACTACGACAGTCGGGGCCAACGTCCTGACTTTC. Its translation is CASGTTTVGANVLTF. The whole variable domain, filled in from reference TRBV27 and TRBJ2-6, reads EAQVTQNPRYLITVTGKKLTVTCSQNMNHEYMSWYRQDPGLGLRQIYYSMNVEVTDKGDVPEGYKVSRKEKRNFPLILESPSPNQTSLYFCASGTTTVGANVLTFGAGSRLTVL.